This TCR beta chain derives from a study of blood T cell repertoires in COVID-19. In the study overall: COVID-19 samples, acute and convalescent, were from the United States, Italy and Spain.

CDR1 is MDHEN, CDR2 SYDVKM, per germline. The ends lost 7 bases at V and 2 bases at J; junction bases unmatched: 4. The CDR3 covers 14 residues. In the authors' methods: For nucleated cells, counts were estimated from reference gene primer amplification. Assay: immunoSEQ multiplex PCR; the TCRdb copy retains only in-frame clones and omits some. V, J and clone size are those of that table, while D and trimming were read from the DNA. The sample shows tens of thousands of clones, over 75% of them seen only once. The receptor was isolated from a man older than 75 with active or convalescent COVID-19. Sequencing was done on a sample of peripheral blood. This chain joins TRBV28 and TRBJ2-7; 11 bases align to TRBD2. The CDR3, as DNA: TGTGCCAGCACGACTAGCGGGGTGCCCTACGAGCAGTACTTC. It yields the protein CASTTSGVPYEQYF.